These T cell receptor beta chains were read from a single sample in a study of identical twins. MiXCR, applied by TCRdb to the 5' RACE reads, yields one record per CDR3 protein. Of about 920,000 distinct CDR3 sequences in the sample, approximately 13% were seen once. These data were also reused for a study on yellow fever vaccine responses in identical twins.

Sequencing used PBMCs. The source of these receptors is a woman aged 18-29 years in good health. Both conserved end residues are part of each CDR3. D genes are given only for firm matches. Expanded clones get a size class; other rows say once, few or many, or leave the size out.

abundance	v_gene	j_gene	d_gene	CDR3aa	CDR3nt
few	TRBV28	TRBJ2-2	-	CASTPPAANTGELFF	TGTGCCAGCACCCCCCCGGCAGCCAACACCGGGGAGCTGTTTTTT
few	TRBV4-2	TRBJ2-7	TRBD1	CASSQTGTGVLEQYF	TGTGCCAGCAGCCAAACCGGGACAGGGGTTCTCGAGCAGTACTTC
once	TRBV7-9	TRBJ2-2	-	CASSRRAGPGELFF	TGTGCCAGCAGCCGTCGGGCGGGACCCGGGGAGCTGTTTTTT
few	TRBV7-9	TRBJ2-7	TRBD2	CASSFEAGVGEQYF	TGTGCCAGCAGCTTTGAAGCGGGAGTTGGCGAGCAGTACTTC
-	TRBV5-5	TRBJ2-1	TRBD2	CASSRGLAGVYSYNEQFF	TGTGCCAGCAGCAGGGGACTAGCGGGAGTTTACTCCTACAATGAGCAGTTCTTC
many	TRBV15	TRBJ2-5	TRBD2	CATSRLNFSGGYQETQYF	TGTGCCACCAGCAGATTAAACTTTAGCGGGGGGTACCAAGAGACCCAGTACTTC
-	TRBV10-3	TRBJ2-1	-	CAISPGSINEQFF	TGTGCCATTTCACCAGGGTCAATTAATGAGCAGTTCTTC
few	TRBV28	TRBJ1-5	-	CASSFLEINQPQHF	-
few	TRBV10-3	TRBJ1-1	TRBD1	CAISDRTGTNTEAFF	TGTGCCATCAGTGACCGGACAGGGACGAACACTGAAGCTTTCTTT
few	TRBV6-5	TRBJ1-2	TRBD1	CASSYPDRGDYGYTF	TGTGCCAGCAGTTACCCTGACAGGGGTGACTATGGCTACACCTTC
-	TRBV20-1	TRBJ2-7	-	CSPGGGYF	TGCAGTCCCGGCGGGGGCTACTTC
-	TRBV10-3	TRBJ2-2	-	CAISATSGELFF	TGTGCCATCAGTGCGACCTCCGGGGAGCTGTTTTTT
few	TRBV29-1	TRBJ2-7	TRBD2	CSVVGLAGVGYEQYF	TGCAGCGTGGTGGGGCTAGCGGGAGTAGGCTACGAGCAGTACTTC
few	TRBV20-1	TRBJ2-1	TRBD2	CSASALAGGYNEQFF	TGCAGTGCTAGCGCCCTAGCGGGAGGATACAATGAGCAGTTCTTC
many	TRBV11-1	TRBJ2-1	TRBD2	CASSLHGTIDEQFF	TGTGCCAGCAGCCTACACGGGACTATTGATGAGCAGTTCTTC
few	TRBV14	TRBJ2-1	TRBD2	CASSPATSGGTYNEQFF	TGTGCCAGCAGCCCCGCGACTAGCGGGGGAACCTACAATGAGCAGTTCTTC
few	TRBV7-6	TRBJ2-6	TRBD1	CASSYLTGEFFSGANVLTF	TGTGCCAGCAGCTACCTGACAGGGGAGTTTTTTTCTGGGGCCAACGTCCTGACTTTC
-	TRBV12-3/TRBV12-4	TRBJ2-5	TRBD2	CASSLTSALETQYF	TGTGCCAGCAGTCTCACTAGCGCCCTAGAGACCCAGTACTTC
-	TRBV7-9	TRBJ2-1	-	CASSMTESSYNEQFF	TGTGCCAGCAGTATGACCGAGAGCTCCTACAATGAGCAGTTCTTC
-	TRBV28	TRBJ1-6	-	CASSSRANNSPLHF	TGTGCCAGCAGCAGCAGGGCCAATAATTCACCCCTCCACTTT
few	TRBV24-1	TRBJ2-1	TRBD1	CATSENGQGSYNEQFF	TGTGCCACCAGTGAGAACGGACAGGGCTCCTACAATGAGCAGTTCTTC
many	TRBV20-1	TRBJ2-7	TRBD2	CSATPGLAWYEQYF	TGCAGTGCTACCCCGGGACTAGCGTGGTACGAGCAGTACTTC
once	TRBV28	TRBJ2-1	TRBD2	CASSFGLADHEQFF	TGTGCCAGCAGTTTCGGCCTAGCGGACCATGAGCAGTTCTTC
-	TRBV6-1	TRBJ2-1	TRBD2	CASSPPASGRPNEQFF	TGTGCCAGCAGCCCCCCGGCTAGCGGGAGGCCCAATGAGCAGTTCTTC
few	TRBV7-6	TRBJ2-7	-	CASSASRFVQYF	TGTGCCAGCAGCGCATCTAGGTTCGTGCAGTACTTC
-	TRBV20-1	TRBJ2-2	TRBD1	CSATAPGTGDAPNTGELFF	TGCAGTGCTACCGCTCCAGGGACAGGGGACGCTCCGAACACCGGGGAGCTGTTTTTT
-	TRBV12-3/TRBV12-4	TRBJ2-3	TRBD2	CAITLAGGSGDTQYF	TGTGCCATCACACTAGCGGGAGGATCCGGGGATACGCAGTATTTT
few	TRBV3-1	TRBJ1-1	-	CASSQAGGWTEAFF	TGTGCCAGCAGCCAAGCGGGGGGCTGGACTGAAGCTTTCTTT
-	TRBV5-1	TRBJ1-3	-	CASSPSPLIAGNTIYF	TGCGCCAGCAGCCCCTCGCCACTAATAGCTGGAAACACCATATATTTT
-	TRBV5-1	TRBJ2-3	TRBD2	CASSPRASGSPDTQYF	TGCGCCAGCAGCCCGAGGGCTAGCGGGAGTCCAGATACGCAGTATTTT
-	TRBV7-2	TRBJ1-1	TRBD1	CASSLGVGSGGGTEAFF	TGTGCCAGCAGCTTAGGGGTTGGTTCAGGGGGTGGCACTGAAGCTTTCTTT
-	TRBV7-2	TRBJ2-2	-	CASSLSGAGMTNTGELFF	TGTGCCAGCAGCTTATCGGGGGCAGGAATGACGAACACCGGGGAGCTGTTTTTT
-	TRBV6-5	TRBJ2-1	-	CASSYKKGHLNYNEQFF	TGTGCCAGCAGTTACAAGAAGGGACACTTGAACTACAATGAGCAGTTCTTC
-	TRBV5-1	TRBJ2-2	-	CASAQEGNTGELFF	TGCGCCAGCGCTCAAGAGGGGAACACCGGGGAGCTGTTTTTT
-	TRBV20-1	TRBJ2-6	TRBD2	CSAKLAGGLSGANVLTF	TGCAGTGCCAAACTAGCGGGAGGTCTCTCTGGGGCCAACGTCCTGACTTTC
many	TRBV4-1	TRBJ2-1	-	CASSPWGMNEQFF	TGCGCCAGCAGTCCCTGGGGGATGAATGAGCAGTTCTTC
few	TRBV7-3	TRBJ2-5	-	CASSLTGTVGLGETQYF	TGTGCCAGCAGCTTAACCGGGACGGTCGGGTTGGGAGAGACCCAGTACTTC
many	TRBV15	TRBJ1-6	-	CATSRGSSSPLHF	TGTGCCACCAGCAGAGGTTCTAGCTCACCCCTCCACTTT
few	TRBV29-1	TRBJ2-1	-	CSVGVAFPNEQFF	TGCAGCGTTGGGGTCGCTTTCCCCAATGAGCAGTTCTTC
few	TRBV28	TRBJ2-5	-	CASSSRTGYPPETQYF	TGTGCCAGCAGCTCCCGAACAGGGTATCCACCAGAGACCCAGTACTTC
few	TRBV28	TRBJ1-5	TRBD1	CASSPDDRGHQPQHF	TGTGCCAGCAGCCCGGACGACAGGGGTCATCAGCCCCAGCATTTT